Sequencing of this T cell receptor (beta chain) was carried out in a study of CXCR3-negative and CXCR3-positive naive CD8 T cells. The CDR3 sequence is 14 residues long. The germline V gene has CDR1 MNHNS and CDR2 SASEGT. All TRB cDNA libraries came from 5' RACE performed with UMI labels. TCRdb derives one entry per CDR3 protein from the 5' RACE reads, leaving out DNA. This sample's table has 20,000 to 30,000 distinct CDR3 sequences. Among CD8+ T cells, naive ones were CD45RO-CCR7+CD27+CD95-. The rearrangement joins TRBV6-1 to TRBJ2-7; TCRdb names TRBD1, which stays unverified in the absence of DNA. The sequence came from a human donor in good health. Some clones in this sample may be carry-over from other donors' samples. The sequenced material came from naive CXCR3- CD8+ T cells from blood. The subset is: CD45RO-CCR7+CD27+CD95- naive CD8+ T cells lacking CXCR3 (TNR3-). CDR3 sequence reads: CASSEARQGSEQYF.